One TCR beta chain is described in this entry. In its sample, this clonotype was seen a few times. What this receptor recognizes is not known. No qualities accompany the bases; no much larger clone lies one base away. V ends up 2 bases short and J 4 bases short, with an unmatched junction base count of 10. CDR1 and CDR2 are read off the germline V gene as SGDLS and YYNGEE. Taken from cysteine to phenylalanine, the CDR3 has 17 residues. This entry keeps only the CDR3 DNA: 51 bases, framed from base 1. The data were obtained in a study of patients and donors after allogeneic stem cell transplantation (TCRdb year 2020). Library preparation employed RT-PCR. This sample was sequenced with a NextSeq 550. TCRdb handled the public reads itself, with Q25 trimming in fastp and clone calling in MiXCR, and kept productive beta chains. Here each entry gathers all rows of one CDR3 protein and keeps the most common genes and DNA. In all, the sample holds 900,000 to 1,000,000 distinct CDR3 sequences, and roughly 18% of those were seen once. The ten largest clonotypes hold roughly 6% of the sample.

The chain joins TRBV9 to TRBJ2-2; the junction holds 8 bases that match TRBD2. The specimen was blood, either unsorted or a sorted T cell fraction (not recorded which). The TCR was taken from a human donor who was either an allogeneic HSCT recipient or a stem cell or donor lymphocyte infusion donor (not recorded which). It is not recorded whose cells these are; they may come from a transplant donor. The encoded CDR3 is CASSVPSGRGGTGELFF. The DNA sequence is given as TGTGCCAGCAGCGTCCCCAGCGGGAGAGGAGGCACCGGGGAGCTGTTTTTT.